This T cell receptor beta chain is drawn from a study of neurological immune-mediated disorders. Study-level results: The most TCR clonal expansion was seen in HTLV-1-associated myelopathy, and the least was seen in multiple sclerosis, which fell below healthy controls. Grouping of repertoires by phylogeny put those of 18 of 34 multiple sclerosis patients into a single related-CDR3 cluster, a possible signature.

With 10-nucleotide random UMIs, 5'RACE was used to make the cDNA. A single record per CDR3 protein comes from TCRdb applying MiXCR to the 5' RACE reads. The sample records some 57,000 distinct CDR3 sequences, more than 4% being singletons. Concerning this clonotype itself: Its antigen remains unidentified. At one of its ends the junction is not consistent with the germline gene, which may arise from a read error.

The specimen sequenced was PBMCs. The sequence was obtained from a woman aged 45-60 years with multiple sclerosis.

CDR3 sequence reads: CASSSVGATDTQYF. In nucleotides, the CDR3 is TGTGCTAGCAGTAGCGTGGGGGCCACAGATACGCAGTATTTT. The chain combines TRBV6-4 with TRBJ2-3; D perhaps matches TRBD1 (6 bases). The CDR3 length is 14 residues. The germline CDR1 and CDR2 sequences are MRHNA and SNTAGT.